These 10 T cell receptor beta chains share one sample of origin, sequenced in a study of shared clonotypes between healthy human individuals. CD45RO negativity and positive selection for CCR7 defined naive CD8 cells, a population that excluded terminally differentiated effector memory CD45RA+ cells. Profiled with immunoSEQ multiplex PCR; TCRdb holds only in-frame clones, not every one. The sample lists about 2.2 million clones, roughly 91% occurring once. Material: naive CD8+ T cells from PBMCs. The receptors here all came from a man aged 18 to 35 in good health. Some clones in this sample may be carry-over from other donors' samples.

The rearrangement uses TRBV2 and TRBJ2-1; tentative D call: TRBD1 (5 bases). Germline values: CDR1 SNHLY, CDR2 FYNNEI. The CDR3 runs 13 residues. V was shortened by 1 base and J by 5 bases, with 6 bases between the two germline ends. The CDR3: CASSEGRDNEQFF. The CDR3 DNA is TGTGCCAGCAGTGAAGGCAGGGACAATGAGCAGTTCTTC.

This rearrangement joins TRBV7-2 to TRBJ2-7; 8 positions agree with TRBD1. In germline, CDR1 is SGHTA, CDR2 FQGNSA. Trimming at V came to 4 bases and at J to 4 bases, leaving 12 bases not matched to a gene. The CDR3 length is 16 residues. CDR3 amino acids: CASSWIGGQEFYEQYF. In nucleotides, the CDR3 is TGTGCCAGCAGCTGGATTGGGGGACAGGAGTTTTACGAGCAGTACTTC.

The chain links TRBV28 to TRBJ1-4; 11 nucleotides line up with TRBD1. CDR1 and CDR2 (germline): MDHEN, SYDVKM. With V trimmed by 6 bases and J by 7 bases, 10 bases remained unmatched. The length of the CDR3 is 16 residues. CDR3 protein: CASSLLTGTGGEKLFF. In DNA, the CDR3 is TGTGCCAGCAGCCTCTTAACCGGGACAGGGGGTGAAAAACTGTTTTTT.

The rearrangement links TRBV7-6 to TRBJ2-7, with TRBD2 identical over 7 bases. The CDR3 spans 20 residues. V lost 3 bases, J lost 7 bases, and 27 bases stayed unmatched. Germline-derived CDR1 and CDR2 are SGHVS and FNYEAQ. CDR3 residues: CASSFLNSGLVRREFGEQYF. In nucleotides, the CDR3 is TGTGCCAGCAGCTTTCTTAACAGTGGTCTTGTAAGGCGGGAGTTTGGTGAGCAGTACTTC.

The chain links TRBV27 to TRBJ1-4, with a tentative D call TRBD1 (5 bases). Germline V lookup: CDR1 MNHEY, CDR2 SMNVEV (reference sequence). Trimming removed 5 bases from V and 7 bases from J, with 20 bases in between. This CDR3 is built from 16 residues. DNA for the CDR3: TGTGCCAGCAGTCCGCTCGGGTGGGGCAAGTTTGAAAAACTGTTTTTT. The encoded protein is CASSPLGWGKFEKLFF.

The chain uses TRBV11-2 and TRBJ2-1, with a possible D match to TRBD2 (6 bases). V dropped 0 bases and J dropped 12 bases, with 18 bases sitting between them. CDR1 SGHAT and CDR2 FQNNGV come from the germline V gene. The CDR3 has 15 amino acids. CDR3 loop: CASSLEPGLQPRQFF. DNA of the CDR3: TGTGCCAGCAGCTTAGAACCGGGACTCCAGCCGCGGCAGTTCTTC.

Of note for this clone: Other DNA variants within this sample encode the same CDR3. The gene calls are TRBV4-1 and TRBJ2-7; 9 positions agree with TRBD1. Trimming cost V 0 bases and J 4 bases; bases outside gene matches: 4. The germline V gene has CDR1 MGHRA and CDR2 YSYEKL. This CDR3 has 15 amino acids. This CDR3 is CASSQDRGQGYEQYF. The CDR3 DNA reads TGCGCCAGCAGCCAAGATCGGGGACAGGGTTACGAGCAGTACTTC.

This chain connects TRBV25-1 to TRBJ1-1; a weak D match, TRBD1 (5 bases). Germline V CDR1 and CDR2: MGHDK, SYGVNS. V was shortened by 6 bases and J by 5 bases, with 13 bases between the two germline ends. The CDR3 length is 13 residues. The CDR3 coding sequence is TGTGCCAGCAGGTCAGGGTGGAGAACTGAAGCTTTCTTT. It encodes CASRSGWRTEAFF.

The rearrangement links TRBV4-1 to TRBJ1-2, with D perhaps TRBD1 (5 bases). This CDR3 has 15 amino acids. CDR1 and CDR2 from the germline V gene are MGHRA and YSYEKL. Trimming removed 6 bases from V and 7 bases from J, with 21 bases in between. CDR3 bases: TGCGCCAGCAGACGGTCGGTGGGACTAGAAGGTGGCTACACCTTC. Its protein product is CASRRSVGLEGGYTF.

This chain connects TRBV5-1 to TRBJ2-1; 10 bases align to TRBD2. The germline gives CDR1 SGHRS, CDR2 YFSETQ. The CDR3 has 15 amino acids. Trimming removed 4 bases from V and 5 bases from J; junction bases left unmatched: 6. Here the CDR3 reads CASSLRLAGDNEQFF. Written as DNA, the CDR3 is TGCGCCAGCAGCCTAAGGCTAGCGGGAGACAATGAGCAGTTCTTC.